This T cell receptor (beta chain) was recorded in a study of blood T cells in healthy people across ages. Study overall: The template switching approach captured approximately one barcoded beta molecule for every two T cells.

Germline V gene lookup returns CDR1 LGHNA and CDR2 YSLEER. The junction had 19 bases not matched to a gene; V was cut back by 4 bases and J by 7 bases. CDR3 length equals 20 residues. Study-wide findings and caveats: The study found TCR beta diversity correlated strongly with naive T cell percentage. Whereas aged donors had fewer naive CD4+ cells, long-lived donors had more of them and higher diversity.

This clonotype was recorded many times. Its matching antigen is unknown. A J-beta primer mix and a sample-barcoded 5' primer were used in a second PCR of about 7 to 12 cycles. A template-switch adaptor that had 12 random nucleotides put a tag on each cDNA molecule. TCRdb recomputed calls from the 5' RACE reads with MiXCR, one row per CDR3 protein. The sample lists fewer than 1,000,000 distinct CDR3 sequences, roughly 46% occurring once. The sequenced sample was blood. This chain connects TRBV4-3 to TRBJ2-1, with TRBD2 matching over 13 bases. This receptor was taken from an elderly man in good health. CDR3 DNA sequence: TGCGCCAGCAGCCGAAAAACCCACCTTCGGACTAGCGGGAGCGGTAATGAGCAGTTCTTC. Residues: CASSRKTHLRTSGSGNEQFF.